The entry below gives a single T cell receptor (beta chain) sequence along with its context. These data are taken from a study of cytomegalovirus exposure and HLA in healthy donors. It was with 60 Vbeta and 13 Jbeta primers that the PCR ran. This table comes from immunoSEQ multiplex PCR, and its TCRdb copy is limited to in-frame clones, with some not included. The sample holds under 250,000 clones, almost 85% seen once. Looked up from germline, CDR1 is SGHAT and CDR2 is FQNNGV. Trimming left V 6 bases short and J 1 base short, with 15 bases between. The CDR3 loop spans 16 amino acids. This receptor was identified in a woman in her forties or fifties in good health and CMV-seronegative. The genes are TRBV11-2 and TRBJ1-4, with D possibly being TRBD1 (5 bases). Sequencing used PBMCs. CDR3 nucleotides: TGTGCCAGCAGTAAAGCGTGGGGGGGAACTAATGAAAAACTGTTTTTT. This codes for CASSKAWGGTNEKLFF.